The 2 T cell receptor beta chains below all came from one sample that was sequenced in a study of T cells in Graves' hyperthyroidism and ophthalmopathy. RNA transcripts provided the source from which TCR beta CDR3 regions were amplified. The TCR CDR3 was amplified in a first-round RT-PCR using the HTBI primer set. TCRdb fed the multiplex PCR reads into MiXCR, producing one record per CDR3 protein. This sample yields a few hundred thousand distinct CDR3 sequences, of which 15% to 17% are seen a single time; approximately 7% belongs to the top ten. Specimen: blood. These receptors were collected from a woman aged 25 to 45 with Graves' hyperthyroidism.

The table lists this clonotype with many counts. The chain carries TRBV11-2 and TRBJ1-2; perhaps TRBD1 as D (5 bases). The germline V and J ends were trimmed by 10 bases and 2 bases, with 8 bases remaining between them. The CDR3 contains 11 residues. CDR1 is SGHAT and CDR2 is FQNNGV in the germline V gene. The CDR3 region has the DNA TGTGCCACGGAGGGGAACTATGGCTACACCTTC. It specifies CATEGNYGYTF.

The genes are TRBV3-1 and TRBJ2-4, with TRBD1 matching over 9 bases. Per germline, CDR1 LGHDT and CDR2 YNNKEL (reference sequence). V lost 5 bases to trimming and J lost 3 bases; unmatched junction nucleotides: 5. CDR3 size: 15 residues. In DNA, the CDR3 is TGTGCCAGCAGCGGACAGGGGTACGACAAAAACATTCAGTACTTC. It translates to CASSGQGYDKNIQYF.